This T cell receptor (beta chain) is from a study of cytomegalovirus exposure and HLA in healthy donors (dated by TCRdb to 2017 to 2019). Study-wide context: An earlier analysis of approximately 640 of the donors reported more than 250 Gb of sequence data and 100 million to 140 million unique TCR beta sequences from 150 million to 200 million T cells. Around 320 gigabases of sequencing data and some 85 million unique TCR sequences were included in an early release covering about 700 HLA-typed donors. The genetic ancestry cluster associated with self-reported Caucasian donors included about 81% of the roughly 390 genotyped donors. The aim of the study was to test whether cataloging public T cell receptors could identify signatures of past pathogen exposure. The study used immunosequencing to profile the T cell repertoires of 666 subjects and linked those repertoires to cytomegalovirus serostatus. Besides the first cohort of around 670 subjects, a separate validation cohort made up of roughly 120 different subjects was used. To predict cytomegalovirus infection status, the study brought together high-throughput TCR immunosequencing, statistical association of individual TCRs with disease status, and machine learning. A later analysis re-analyzed previously published TCR beta repertoires from about 730 donors and added high-resolution HLA genotyping to study TCR occurrence patterns. Rather than using new phenotypic data, the later analysis identified candidate immune exposures from TCR beta sequences and from how often those sequences occurred across donors. An earlier analysis of 587 of the donors used high-throughput TCR beta sequencing to judge whether each TCR beta V gene segment behaved as functional or pseudogenic. Donor age, sex, ethnicity and CMV serostatus were compiled alongside the repertoire data. Genome-wide SNP genotypes for about 55% of the roughly 670 donors were used in a later genetic analysis, which treated that subset as a discovery cohort. Every discovery cohort repertoire had been produced on one sequencing platform. HLA typing covered class I and class II loci at four-digit resolution. The number of donors typed differed by locus, with roughly 629-640 for A, B, C, DRB1 and DQB1, roughly 520 for DQA1, 606 for DPA1, and around 460 for DPB1. Roughly 5 DR-DQ haplotypes were treated as single units for association and clustering because of strong linkage in the cohort. Among some 400 genotyped donors of the cohort, an average of around 220,000 unique TCR beta nucleotide sequences was sequenced per donor, of which roughly 18% were non-productive. The investigation overall reported the following: A later analysis associated about 17,000 TCR beta sequences with specific HLA alleles at a false discovery rate of 0.05. Sequencing depth was assumed to be roughly uniform across donors in the presence/absence analyses, though that assumption may not hold. Across donors, most TCR sequences were observed very rarely, whereas some public TCRs were present in many individuals. A further reported finding was that TCR beta sequences accurately predicted the HLA-A and HLA-B alleles for most subjects in the first cohort. When HLA alleles, especially DR and DQ, strongly co-occurred, attributing TCR associations to individual alleles was difficult. Immune exposure information for the cohort was limited to CMV serostatus. The authors suggested that the approach could potentially be generalized to other disease states and immunological phenotypes. Most CMV-associated TCR beta chains appeared to be HLA-restricted in a later analysis, and the HLA associations seemed to be driven largely by CMV exposure. A group of highly shared sequence variants was considered likely to be a technical artifact of the sequencing pipeline. The earlier analysis of nearly 600 of the donors excluded 15 to 20 rarely observed V segments, including chromosome 9 orphons, because counts were too low. In an earlier analysis of about 600 of the donors, most TCR beta V segments appeared in productive rearrangements about 87% or about 30% of the time, broadly matching IMGT annotations. Because HLA typing was unavailable for some donors at each locus, only the typed subset was used in association tests. In both the original and validation cohorts, the classifier was reported to diagnose cytomegalovirus status with high specificity and sensitivity. A few of the identified cytomegalovirus-associated TCR beta chains were confirmed in vitro to be specific for cytomegalovirus antigens. Correlated functional status among segregating V segments might be attributable to linkage disequilibrium, but an unknown experimental factor could not be ruled out. In the study, approximately 150 TCR beta chains were listed as associated with cytomegalovirus. V-gene and J-gene trimming of TCR beta chains was associated with a missense DCLRE1C variant in a later genetic analysis, and the association was replicated in an independent cohort. Compared with the 666-donor mean, donors in an Asian-associated ancestry cluster had fewer N-insertions in productive TCRs, according to a later genetic analysis. Compared with equally common non-associated chains, HLA-associated TCR beta chains in a later analysis were more clonally expanded and had lower generation probabilities. Only TCR beta chains were sequenced in this cohort, and the absence of alpha or paired-chain data limited detectable features. A later analysis found that TCR association rates varied across HLA loci, with DRB1 alleles showing the most associated TCRs and HLA-C alleles the fewest. In a later analysis, several top co-occurrence clusters were reported to appear linked to parvovirus B19, influenza, CMV and Epstein-Barr virus.

Worth noting for this clone: What this receptor recognizes is not known. One base away there is no much larger clone; base qualities are not given.

The library was prepared using the immunoSEQ multiplex PCR assay. A mixture of 60 forward primers for TCR Vbeta segments and 13 reverse primers for TCR Jbeta segments was used in the multiplex PCR. A multiplex PCR assay on genomic DNA amplified the CDR3 region of rearranged TCR beta genes. The Illumina HiSeq System was used to sequence the amplified TCR beta libraries as 87-base-pair reads. Per the source publication's procedure: In a later analysis, roughly 80 million unique TCR beta chains were counted across the roughly 610 repertoires, and around 10 million of these chains were shared by at least two donors. Raw reads were error-corrected and collapsed into unique sequences by a nearest-neighbor algorithm in which closely related sequences were merged to remove PCR and sequencing errors. To assign V, D and J gene segments, CDR3 sequences were aligned to IMGT reference sequences. For a sequence to be retained, a match of at least six nucleotides was required to both a V gene segment and a J gene segment. Rearrangements were called productive when the CDR3 lacked stop codons and stayed in frame with V and J; all others were non-productive. Following IMGT convention, CDR3 was defined as the stretch from the second conserved V-encoded cysteine up to the conserved J-encoded phenylalanine. Sequences without an unambiguous match to a single V gene segment were excluded from the earlier analysis of almost 600 of the donors. In an earlier analysis of approximately 610 of the donors, V segments were called functional above 56.7% productive rearrangements and were called segregating when the between-donor standard deviation exceeded 5%. A statistical classification framework was built to diagnose cytomegalovirus status from the catalog of TCR beta chain sequences. A later analysis assigned V and J genes by comparing TCR nucleotide sequences with IMGT/GENE-DB human TR gene sequences. A later analysis assigned CDR3 sequences and most-parsimonious VDJ recombination scenarios with the TCRdist pipeline. A later analysis defined each TCR beta chain by its CDR3 amino acid sequence plus V-gene family, and excluded reads lacking a unique V-gene family. As a way to deal with suspected cross-contamination and a sequencing artifact, a later analysis dropped hundreds of nucleotide sequences that were highly shared and had low generation probability. A later analysis calculated a clonal expansion index for each public chain from normalized within-repertoire ranks of inferred template counts. In a later analysis, generation probabilities were computed with a VDJ recombination model fitted to out-of-frame rearrangements, and the resulting probabilities were checked against IGoR. In a later analysis, TCR-TCR, TCR-HLA and TCR-CMV co-occurrence was scored with hypergeometric tests, and a repertoire-size bias correction was applied to TCR pairs. A later analysis estimated false discovery rates by permuting HLA or CMV assignments 20 times. In a later analysis, co-occurring TCRs were grouped using DBSCAN, and TCRdist sequence similarity was added for clustering within HLA-allele-positive subsets. For co-occurrence clustering, repertoires with fewer than 30,000 or more than 120,000 public chains were excluded, along with five or six repertoires with anomalous nucleotide sharing. Here the immuneACCESS table is served through TCRdb, limited to in-frame sequences with V and J called. Missing clones are a known gap in these copies; in checked studies unresolved V genes cover under half, and the rest lacks a known reason. The D gene and trimming were derived from the DNA, and the V and J assignments and clone size from that table. The sample includes 95,000 to 150,000 clones, with less than 85% observed a single time. The ten largest clonotypes hold around 20% of the sample.

In total, 666 healthy bone marrow donors made up the cohort. All cohort members were sampled while nominally healthy, although unrecorded immune exposures were likely present. The donor tested CMV seropositive and was one of the 289 seropositive cohort members. A peripheral blood sample was provided by each donor, and peripheral blood mononuclear cells were used for TCR beta sequencing. Genomic DNA extraction from the blood cell samples was performed with the Qiagen DNeasy Blood Extraction Kit. The receptor comes from a man between 18 and 29 years old in good health and CMV-seropositive. The sequencing sample was made of PBMCs.

Read as DNA, the sequence is TGTGCCAGCAGGGGGGCCATCTATGGCTACACCTTC. This codes for CASRGAIYGYTF. This chain joins TRBV6-5 to TRBJ1-2, and TRBD1 may be the D gene, going by 6 matching bases. Via the germline V gene, CDR1 is MNHEY and CDR2 SVGAGI. The CDR3 spans 12 residues, from the cysteine through the phenylalanine. The sequence is cut down to CDR3 DNA, 36 bases in frame from base 1. Trimming costs V 6 bases and J 4 bases, and their ends lie 9 bases apart.